Included here is one T cell receptor (beta chain) sequence, with context. Looked up from germline, CDR1 is MNHEY and CDR2 is SMNVEV (reference sequence). The CDR3 spans 13 residues. V lost 0 bases and J lost 5, with 8 bases in between. The sample is drawn from a study of technical replicates of blood from a handful of donors. The table came from immunoSEQ multiplex PCR; TCRdb's copy has only in-frame clones and leaves some out. Of fewer than 90,000 clones in the sample, over 90% were seen once. The V and J genes are TRBV27 and TRBJ2-7; no clear D. This receptor was obtained from a human donor in good health. Sequencing input: T cells isolated from PBMCs. The CDR3 nucleotides read TGTGCCAGCAGTTTATCGGCCCCAGACGAGCAGTACTTC. Protein sequence: CASSLSAPDEQYF.